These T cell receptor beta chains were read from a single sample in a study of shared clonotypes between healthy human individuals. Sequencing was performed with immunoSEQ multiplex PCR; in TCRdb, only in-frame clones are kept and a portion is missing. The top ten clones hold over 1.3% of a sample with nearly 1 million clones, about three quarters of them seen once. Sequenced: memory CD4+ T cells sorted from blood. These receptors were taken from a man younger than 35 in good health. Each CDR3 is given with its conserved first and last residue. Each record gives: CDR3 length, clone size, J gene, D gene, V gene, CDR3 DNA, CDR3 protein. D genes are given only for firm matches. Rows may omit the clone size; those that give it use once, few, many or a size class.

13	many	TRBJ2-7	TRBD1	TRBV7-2	TGTGCCAGCAGTCCGGCCTGGGACAGGGAACAGTACTTC	CASSPAWDREQYF
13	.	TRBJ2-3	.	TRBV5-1	TGCGCCAGCAGTCGGGCTAGCACAGATACGCAGTATTTT	CASSRASTDTQYF
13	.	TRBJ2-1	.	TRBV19	TGTGCCAGTAGTATCGAGGGTCCCGATGAGCAGTTCTTC	CASSIEGPDEQFF
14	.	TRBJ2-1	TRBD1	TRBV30	TGTGCCTGGAGTCGGGACAGAGCCTACAATGAGCAGTTCTTC	CAWSRDRAYNEQFF
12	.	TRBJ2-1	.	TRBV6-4	TGTGCCAGCAGTGGCAGGGCAAATGAGCAGTTCTTC	CASSGRANEQFF
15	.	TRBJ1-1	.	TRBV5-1	TGCGCCAGCAGCTTTAATCTAGAGATGAACACTGAAGCTTTCTTT	CASSFNLEMNTEAFF
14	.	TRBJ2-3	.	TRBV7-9	TGTGCCAGCAGCCCACGGTACTTCACAGATACGCAGTATTTT	CASSPRYFTDTQYF
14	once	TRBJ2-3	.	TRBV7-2	TGTGCCAGCAGAGACCCGGTTGTCACAGATACGCAGTATTTT	CASRDPVVTDTQYF
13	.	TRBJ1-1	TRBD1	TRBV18	TGTGCCAGCTCACGGAAAGACAGGGATGAAGCTTTCTTT	CASSRKDRDEAFF
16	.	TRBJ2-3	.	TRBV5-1	TGCGCCAGCAGCCTGTGGGGTCCCCGGGGCACAGATACGCAGTATTTT	CASSLWGPRGTDTQYF
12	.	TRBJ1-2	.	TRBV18	TGTGCCAGCTCACCTGGGGCAGATGGCTACACCTTC	CASSPGADGYTF
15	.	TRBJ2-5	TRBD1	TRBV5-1	TGCGCCAGCAGCTTGGCTACAGGGGGCGGCGAGACCCAGTACTTC	CASSLATGGGETQYF
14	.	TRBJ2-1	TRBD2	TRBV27	TGTGCCAGCAGTTTGGTAACTAGCGGGACTGAGCAGTTCTTC	CASSLVTSGTEQFF
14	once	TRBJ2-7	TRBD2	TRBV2	TGTGCCAGCAAGGGAACTAGCGGACACTACGAGCAGTACTTC	CASKGTSGHYEQYF
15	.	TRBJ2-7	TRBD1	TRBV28	TGTGCCAGCATCCCCTCCGGGACAGGGGGCAACGAGCAGTACTTC	CASIPSGTGGNEQYF
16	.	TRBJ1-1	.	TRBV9	TGTGCCAGCAGCGACGGGTTAGGGATGGTGAACACTGAAGCTTTCTTT	CASSDGLGMVNTEAFF
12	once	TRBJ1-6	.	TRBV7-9	TGTGCCATCGCGGGGGACCTCTCACCCCTCCACTTT	CAIAGDLSPLHF
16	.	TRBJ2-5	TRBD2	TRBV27	TGTGCCAGCAGTTTATCGGGACTAGCGGGATGGGAGACCCAGTACTTC	CASSLSGLAGWETQYF
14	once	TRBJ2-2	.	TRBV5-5	TGTGCCAGCAGCTTACAAATCCAGGGCGGGGAGCTGTTTTTT	CASSLQIQGGELFF
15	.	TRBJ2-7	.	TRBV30	TGTGCCTGGAGTTCCTTAGGGACTTATCCCTACGAGCAGTACTTC	CAWSSLGTYPYEQYF
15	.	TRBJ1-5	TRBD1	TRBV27	TGTGCCAGCAGACAAGACAGGGGGCCTGGGCAGCCCCAGCATTTT	CASRQDRGPGQPQHF
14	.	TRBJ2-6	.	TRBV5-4	TGTGCCAGCAGACTTAGCTCTGGGGCCAACGTCCTGACTTTC	CASRLSSGANVLTF
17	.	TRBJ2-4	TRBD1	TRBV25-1	TGTGCCAGCAGTGAACGTCGGACGACAGGGAATGGGGACATTCAGTACTTC	CASSERRTTGNGDIQYF
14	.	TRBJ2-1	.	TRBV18	TGTGCCAGCTCACGACAGAGCTCCTACAATGAGCAGTTCTTC	CASSRQSSYNEQFF
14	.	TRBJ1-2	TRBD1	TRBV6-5	TGTGCCAGCACCTCCCCAGGACAGGGGAAAGGCTACACCTTC	CASTSPGQGKGYTF
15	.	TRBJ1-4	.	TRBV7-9	TGTGCCAGCAGCTTATATCAGGGACCTAATGAAAAACTGTTTTTT	CASSLYQGPNEKLFF
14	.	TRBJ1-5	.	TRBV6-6	TGTGCCAGCAGGCCACAGGGACGTAATCAGCCCCAGCATTTT	CASRPQGRNQPQHF
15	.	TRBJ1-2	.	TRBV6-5	TGTGCCAGCAGCCCAAAGGGGCAGGGTAACTATGGCTACACCTTC	CASSPKGQGNYGYTF
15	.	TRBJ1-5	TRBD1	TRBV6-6	TGTGCCAGCAGTTCCGGGACAGGCCTTAATCAGCCCCAGCATTTT	CASSSGTGLNQPQHF
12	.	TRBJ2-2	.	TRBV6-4	TGTGCCAGCAGTGACGGGGCCGGGGAGCTGTTTTTT	CASSDGAGELFF
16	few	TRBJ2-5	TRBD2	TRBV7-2	TGTGCCAGCAGCTTAGCTCAGCGGGGGGGCCGAGAGACCCAGTACTTC	CASSLAQRGGRETQYF
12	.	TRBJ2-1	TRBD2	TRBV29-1	TGCAGCGTTGGGGAGGGCTACAATGAGCAGTTCTTC	CSVGEGYNEQFF
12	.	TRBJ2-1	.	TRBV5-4	TGTGCCAGCAGCTTTGACGCGAATGAGCAGTTCTTC	CASSFDANEQFF
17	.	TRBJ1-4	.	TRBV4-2	TGTGCCAGCAGCCAAGATCAGGGAGCCCCTTGGGGTGAAAAACTGTTTTTT	CASSQDQGAPWGEKLFF
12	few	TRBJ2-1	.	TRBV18	TGTGCCAGCTCACCAGTGGGGGATGAGCAGTTCTTC	CASSPVGDEQFF
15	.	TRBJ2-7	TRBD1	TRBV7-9	TGTGCCAGCAGACCCCGGGACAGGGTTTCCGGCGAGCAGTACTTC	CASRPRDRVSGEQYF
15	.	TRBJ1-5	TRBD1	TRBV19	TGTGCCAGTAGTAATATCGGGACAGGGAATCAGCCCCAGCATTTT	CASSNIGTGNQPQHF
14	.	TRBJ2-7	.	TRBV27	TGTGCCAGCAGAACTACGGGGAGGGGGTGGGAGCAGTACTTC	CASRTTGRGWEQYF
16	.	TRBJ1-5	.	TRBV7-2	TGTGCCAGCAGCTTAGAGGCCTTCTCCGGCAATCAGCCCCAGCATTTT	CASSLEAFSGNQPQHF